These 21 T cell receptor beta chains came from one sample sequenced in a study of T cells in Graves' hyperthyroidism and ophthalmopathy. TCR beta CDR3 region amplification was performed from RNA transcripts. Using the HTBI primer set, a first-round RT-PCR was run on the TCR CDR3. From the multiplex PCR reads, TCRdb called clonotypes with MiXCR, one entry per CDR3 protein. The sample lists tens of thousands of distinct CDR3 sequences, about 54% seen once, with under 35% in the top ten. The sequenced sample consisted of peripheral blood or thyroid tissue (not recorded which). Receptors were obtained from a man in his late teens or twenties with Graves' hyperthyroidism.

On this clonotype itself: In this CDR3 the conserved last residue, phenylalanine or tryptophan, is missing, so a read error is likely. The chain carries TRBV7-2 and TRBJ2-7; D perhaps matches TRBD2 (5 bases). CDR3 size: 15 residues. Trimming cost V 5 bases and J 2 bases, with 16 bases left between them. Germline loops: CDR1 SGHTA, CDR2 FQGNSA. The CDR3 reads CASSPVADGTYEQYL. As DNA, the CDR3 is TGTGCCAGCAGCCCGGTGGCGGACGGGACCTACGAGCAGTACCTC.

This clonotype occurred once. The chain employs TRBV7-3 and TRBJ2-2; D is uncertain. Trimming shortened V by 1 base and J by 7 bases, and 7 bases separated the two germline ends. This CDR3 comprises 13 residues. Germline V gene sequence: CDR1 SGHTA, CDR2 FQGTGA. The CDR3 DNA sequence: TGTGCCAGCAGCTTAATGAGGCTCGGGGAGCTGTTTTTT. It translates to CASSLMRLGELFF.

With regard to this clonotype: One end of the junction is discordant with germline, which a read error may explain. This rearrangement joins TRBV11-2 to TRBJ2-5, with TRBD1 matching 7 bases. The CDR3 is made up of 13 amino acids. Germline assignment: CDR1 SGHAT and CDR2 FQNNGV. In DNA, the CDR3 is TGTGCCAGCAGAGACAGGGTTGAAGAAACCCAGTACTTC. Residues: CASRDRVEETQYF.

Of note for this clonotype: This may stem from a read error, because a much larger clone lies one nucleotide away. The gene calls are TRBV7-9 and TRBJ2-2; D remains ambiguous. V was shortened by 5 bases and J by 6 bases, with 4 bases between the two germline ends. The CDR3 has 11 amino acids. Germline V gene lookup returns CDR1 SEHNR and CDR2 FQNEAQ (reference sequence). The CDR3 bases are TGTGCCAGCAGCGGGGCCGGGGAGCTGTTTTTT. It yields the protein CASSGAGELFF.

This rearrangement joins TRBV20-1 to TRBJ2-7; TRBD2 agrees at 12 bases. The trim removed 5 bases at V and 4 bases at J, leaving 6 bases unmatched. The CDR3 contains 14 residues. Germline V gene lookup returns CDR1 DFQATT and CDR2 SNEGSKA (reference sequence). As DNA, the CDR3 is TGCAGTGCTCTACTAGCGGGAGGAGCGTACGAGCAGTACTTC. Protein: CSALLAGGAYEQYF.

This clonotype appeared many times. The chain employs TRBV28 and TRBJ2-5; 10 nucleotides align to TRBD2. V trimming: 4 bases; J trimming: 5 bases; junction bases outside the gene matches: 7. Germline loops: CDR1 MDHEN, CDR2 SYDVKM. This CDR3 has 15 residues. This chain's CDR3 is CASSYSGRIVETQYF. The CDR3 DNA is TGTGCCAGCAGTTATAGCGGGAGGATTGTGGAGACCCAGTACTTC.

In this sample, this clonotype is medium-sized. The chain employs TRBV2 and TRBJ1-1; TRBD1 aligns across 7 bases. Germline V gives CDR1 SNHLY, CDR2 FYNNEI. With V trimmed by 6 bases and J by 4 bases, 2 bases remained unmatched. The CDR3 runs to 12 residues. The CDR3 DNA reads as TGTGCCAGCAGCCACAGGGGCACTGAAGCTTTCTTT. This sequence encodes CASSHRGTEAFF.

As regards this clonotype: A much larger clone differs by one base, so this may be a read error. The DNA for the CDR3 is TGTGCCAGCAGCCCACGCCGGACAGGGGGAAATGAGCGGTTCTTC. It translates to CASSPRRTGGNERFF. V usage is TRBV11-2 and J usage is TRBJ2-1, with 10 bases matching TRBD1. Germline V gene sequence: CDR1 SGHAT, CDR2 FQNNGV. The length of the CDR3 is 15 residues.

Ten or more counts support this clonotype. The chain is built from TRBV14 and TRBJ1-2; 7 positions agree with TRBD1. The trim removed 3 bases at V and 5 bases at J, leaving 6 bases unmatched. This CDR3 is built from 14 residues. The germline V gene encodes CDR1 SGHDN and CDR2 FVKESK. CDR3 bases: TGTGCCAGCAGCCACACAGGGGAACGTTATGGCTACACCTTC. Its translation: CASSHTGERYGYTF.

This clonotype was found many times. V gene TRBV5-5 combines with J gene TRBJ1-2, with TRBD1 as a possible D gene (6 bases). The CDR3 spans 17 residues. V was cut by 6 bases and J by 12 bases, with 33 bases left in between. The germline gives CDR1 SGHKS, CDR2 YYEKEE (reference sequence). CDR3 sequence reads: CASNLDSSVLALSIDTF. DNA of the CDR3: TGTGCCAGCAATTTGGACAGTTCGGTCCTTGCCCTATCTATAGACACCTTC.

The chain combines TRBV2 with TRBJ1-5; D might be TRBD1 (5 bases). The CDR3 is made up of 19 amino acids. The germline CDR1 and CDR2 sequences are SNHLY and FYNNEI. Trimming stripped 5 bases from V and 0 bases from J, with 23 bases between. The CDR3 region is CASSRIASGAPYSNQPQHF. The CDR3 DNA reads TGTGCCAGCAGTAGAATAGCCTCTGGGGCACCGTATAGCAATCAGCCCCAGCATTTT. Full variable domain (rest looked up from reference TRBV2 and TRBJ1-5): EPEVTQTPSHQVTQMGQEVILRCVPISNHLYFYWYRQILGQKVEFLVSFYNNEISEKSEIFDDQFSVERPDGSNFTLKIRSTKLEDSAMYFCASSRIASGAPYSNQPQHFGDGTRLSIL.

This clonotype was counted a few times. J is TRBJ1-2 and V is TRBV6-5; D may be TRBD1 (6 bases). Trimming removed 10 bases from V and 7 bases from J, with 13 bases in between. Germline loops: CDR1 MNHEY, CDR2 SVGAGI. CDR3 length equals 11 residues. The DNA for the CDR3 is TGTGCCACAGCCGGGACACTTGGCTACACCTTC. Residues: CATAGTLGYTF.

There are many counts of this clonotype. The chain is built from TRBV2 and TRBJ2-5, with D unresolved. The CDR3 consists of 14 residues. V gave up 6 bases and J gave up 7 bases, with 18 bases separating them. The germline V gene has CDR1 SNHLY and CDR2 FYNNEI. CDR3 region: CASSVAINTGTQYF. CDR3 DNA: TGTGCCAGCAGCGTAGCTATTAACACGGGGACCCAGTACTTC.

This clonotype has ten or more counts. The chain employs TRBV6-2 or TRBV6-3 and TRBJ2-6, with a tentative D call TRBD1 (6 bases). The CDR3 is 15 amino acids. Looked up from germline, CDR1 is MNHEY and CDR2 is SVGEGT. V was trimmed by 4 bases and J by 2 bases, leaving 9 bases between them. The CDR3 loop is CASSLQGPGANVLTF. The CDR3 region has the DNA TGTGCCAGCAGTTTACAGGGCCCTGGGGCCAACGTCCTGACTTTC.

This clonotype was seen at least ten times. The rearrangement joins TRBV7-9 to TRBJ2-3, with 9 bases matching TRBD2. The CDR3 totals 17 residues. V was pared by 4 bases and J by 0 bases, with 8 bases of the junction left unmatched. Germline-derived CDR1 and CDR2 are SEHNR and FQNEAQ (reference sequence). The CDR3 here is CASSSLSGGWSTDTQYF. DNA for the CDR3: TGTGCCAGCAGCTCACTTAGCGGGGGATGGAGCACAGATACGCAGTATTTT.

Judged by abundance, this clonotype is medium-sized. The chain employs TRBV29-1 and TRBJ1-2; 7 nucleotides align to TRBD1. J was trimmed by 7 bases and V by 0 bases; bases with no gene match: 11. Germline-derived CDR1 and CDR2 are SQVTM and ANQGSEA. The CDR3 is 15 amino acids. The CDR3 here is CSVEDSPTGRGGYTF. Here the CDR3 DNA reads TGCAGCGTTGAAGATTCTCCGACAGGGAGAGGTGGCTACACCTTC. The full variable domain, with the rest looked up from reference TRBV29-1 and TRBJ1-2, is SAVISQKPSRDICQRGTSLTIQCQVDSQVTMMFWYRQQPGQSLTLIATANQGSEATYESGFVIDKFPISRPNLTFSTLTVSNMSPEDSSIYLCSVEDSPTGRGGYTFGSGTRLTVV.

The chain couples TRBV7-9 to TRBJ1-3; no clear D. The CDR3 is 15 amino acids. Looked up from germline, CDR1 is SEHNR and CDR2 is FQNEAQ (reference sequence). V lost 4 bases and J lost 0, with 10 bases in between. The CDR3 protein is CASSSWTDSGNTIYF. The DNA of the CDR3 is TGTGCCAGCAGCTCCTGGACTGACTCTGGAAACACCATATATTTT.

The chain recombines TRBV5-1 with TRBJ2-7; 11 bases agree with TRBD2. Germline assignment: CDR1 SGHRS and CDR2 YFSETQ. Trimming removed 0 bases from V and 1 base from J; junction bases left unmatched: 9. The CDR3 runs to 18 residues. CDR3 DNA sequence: TGCGCCAGCAGCTTGGATACTAGCGGGAGTTTTAGTTCCTACGAGCAGTACTTC. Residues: CASSLDTSGSFSSYEQYF.

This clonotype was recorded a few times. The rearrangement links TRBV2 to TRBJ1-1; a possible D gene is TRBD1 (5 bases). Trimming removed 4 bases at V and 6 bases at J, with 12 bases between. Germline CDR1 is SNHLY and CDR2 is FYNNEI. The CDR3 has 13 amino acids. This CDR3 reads CASSGSRASEAFF. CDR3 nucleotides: TGTGCCAGCAGTGGTAGCAGGGCTTCTGAAGCTTTCTTT.

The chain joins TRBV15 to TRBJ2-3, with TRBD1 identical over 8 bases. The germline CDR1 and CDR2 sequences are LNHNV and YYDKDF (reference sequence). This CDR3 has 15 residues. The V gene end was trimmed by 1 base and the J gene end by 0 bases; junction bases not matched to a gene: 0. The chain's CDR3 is CATSRGTGSTDTQYF. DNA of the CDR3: TGTGCCACCAGCAGAGGGACAGGGAGCACAGATACGCAGTATTTT.

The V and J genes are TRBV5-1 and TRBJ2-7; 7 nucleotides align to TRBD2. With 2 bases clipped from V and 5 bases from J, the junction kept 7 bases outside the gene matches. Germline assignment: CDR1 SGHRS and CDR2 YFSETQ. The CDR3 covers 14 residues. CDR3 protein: CASSLRLAPDEQYF. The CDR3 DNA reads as TGCGCCAGCAGCTTAAGACTAGCCCCCGACGAGCAGTACTTC.